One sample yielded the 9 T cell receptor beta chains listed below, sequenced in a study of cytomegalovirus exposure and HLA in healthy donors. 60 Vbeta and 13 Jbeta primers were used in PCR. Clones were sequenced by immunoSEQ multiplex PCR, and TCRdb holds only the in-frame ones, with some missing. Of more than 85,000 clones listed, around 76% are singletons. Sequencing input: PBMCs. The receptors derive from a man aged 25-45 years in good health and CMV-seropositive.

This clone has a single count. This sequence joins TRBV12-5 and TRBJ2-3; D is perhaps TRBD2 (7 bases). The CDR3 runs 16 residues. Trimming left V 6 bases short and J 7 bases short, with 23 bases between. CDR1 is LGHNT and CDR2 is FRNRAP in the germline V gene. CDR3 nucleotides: TGTGCTAGTGGCCTGGGGTTGGGGGGGCTGGGGTATACGCAGTATTTT. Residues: CASGLGLGGLGYTQYF.

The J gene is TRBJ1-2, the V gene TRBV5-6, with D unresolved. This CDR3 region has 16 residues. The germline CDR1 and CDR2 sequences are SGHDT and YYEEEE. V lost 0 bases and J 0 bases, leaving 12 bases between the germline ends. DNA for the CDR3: TGTGCCAGCAGCTTGGCCGGCGGAGAGACTAACTATGGCTACACCTTC. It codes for CASSLAGGETNYGYTF.

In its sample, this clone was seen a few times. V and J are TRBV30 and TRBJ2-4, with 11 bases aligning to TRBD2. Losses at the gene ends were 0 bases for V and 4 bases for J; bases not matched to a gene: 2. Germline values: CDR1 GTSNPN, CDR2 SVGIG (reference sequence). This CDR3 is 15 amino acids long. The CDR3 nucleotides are TGTGCCTGGAGTGTCCTAGCGGGGGGAAAAAACATTCAGTACTTC. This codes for CAWSVLAGGKNIQYF. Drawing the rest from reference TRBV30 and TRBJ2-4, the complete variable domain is SQTIHQWPATLVQPVGSPLSLECTVEGTSNPNLYWYRQAAGRGLQLLFYSVGIGQISSEVPQNLSASRPQDRQFILSSKKLLLSDSGFYLCAWSVLAGGKNIQYFGAGTRLSVL.

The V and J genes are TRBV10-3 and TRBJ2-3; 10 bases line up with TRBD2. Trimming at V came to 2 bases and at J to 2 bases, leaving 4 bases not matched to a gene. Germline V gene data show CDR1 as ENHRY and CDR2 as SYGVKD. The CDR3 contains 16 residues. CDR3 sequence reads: CAISEPSGGHTDTQYF. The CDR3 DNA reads TGTGCCATCAGTGAGCCTAGCGGGGGACACACAGATACGCAGTATTTT.

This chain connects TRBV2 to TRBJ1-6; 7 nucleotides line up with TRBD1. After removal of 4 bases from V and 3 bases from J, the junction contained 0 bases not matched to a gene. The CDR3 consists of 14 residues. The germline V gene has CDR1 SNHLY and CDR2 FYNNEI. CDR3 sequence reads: CASSGDSYNSPLHF. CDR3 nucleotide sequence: TGTGCCAGCAGTGGGGACAGCTATAATTCACCCCTCCACTTT. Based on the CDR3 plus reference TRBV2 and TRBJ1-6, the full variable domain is EPEVTQTPSHQVTQMGQEVILRCVPISNHLYFYWYRQILGQKVEFLVSFYNNEISEKSEIFDDQFSVERPDGSNFTLKIRSTKLEDSAMYFCASSGDSYNSPLHFGNGTRLTVT.

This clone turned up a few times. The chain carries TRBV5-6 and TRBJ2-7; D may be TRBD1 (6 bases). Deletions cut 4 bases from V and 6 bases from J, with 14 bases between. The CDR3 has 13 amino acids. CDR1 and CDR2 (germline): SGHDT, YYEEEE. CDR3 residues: CASSDTRGSEQYF. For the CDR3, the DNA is TGTGCCAGCAGCGACACCAGGGGCAGCGAGCAGTACTTC.

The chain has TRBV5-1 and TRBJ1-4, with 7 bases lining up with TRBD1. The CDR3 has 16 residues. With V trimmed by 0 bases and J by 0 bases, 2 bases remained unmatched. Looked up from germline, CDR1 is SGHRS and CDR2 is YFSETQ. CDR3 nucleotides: TGCGCCAGCAGCTTGGTGGGACAGCCAACTAATGAAAAACTGTTTTTT. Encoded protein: CASSLVGQPTNEKLFF.

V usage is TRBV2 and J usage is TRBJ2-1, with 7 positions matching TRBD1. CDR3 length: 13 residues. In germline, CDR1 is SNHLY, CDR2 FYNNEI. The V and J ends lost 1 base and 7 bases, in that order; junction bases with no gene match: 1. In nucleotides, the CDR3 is TGTGCCAGCAGTGAAGGCAGGGGGAATGAGCAGTTCTTC. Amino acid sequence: CASSEGRGNEQFF.

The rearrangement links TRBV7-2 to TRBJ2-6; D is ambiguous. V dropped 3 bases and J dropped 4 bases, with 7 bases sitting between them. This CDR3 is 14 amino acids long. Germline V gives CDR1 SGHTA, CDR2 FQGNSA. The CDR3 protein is CASSLPRGANVLTF. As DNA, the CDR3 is TGTGCCAGCAGCTTGCCTAGGGGGGCCAACGTCCTGACTTTC.